This TCR beta chain was recorded in a study of T cell repertoires in cytomegalovirus infection. Germline V CDR1 and CDR2: SGHTA, FQGNSA. The CDR3 sequence is 13 residues long. V was clipped by 5 bases and J by 0 bases, with 6 bases between them. TCRdb processed the reads anew with MiXCR; each CDR3 protein has one entry. Of approximately 170,000 distinct CDR3 sequences in the sample, approximately 15% are singletons; the top ten hold roughly 27%. To note about this clonotype: A read error may explain this, as a much larger clone is one base away.

The TCR sequence derives from a human donor in good health (CMV status not recorded). Some clones in this sample may be carry-over from other donors' samples. The gene calls are TRBV7-2 and TRBJ2-3, with D hard to call. Specimen: PBMCs. The DNA for the CDR3 is TGTGCCAGCAGCCCCTGGAGCACAGATACGCAGTATTTT. It is translated as CASSPWSTDTQYF.